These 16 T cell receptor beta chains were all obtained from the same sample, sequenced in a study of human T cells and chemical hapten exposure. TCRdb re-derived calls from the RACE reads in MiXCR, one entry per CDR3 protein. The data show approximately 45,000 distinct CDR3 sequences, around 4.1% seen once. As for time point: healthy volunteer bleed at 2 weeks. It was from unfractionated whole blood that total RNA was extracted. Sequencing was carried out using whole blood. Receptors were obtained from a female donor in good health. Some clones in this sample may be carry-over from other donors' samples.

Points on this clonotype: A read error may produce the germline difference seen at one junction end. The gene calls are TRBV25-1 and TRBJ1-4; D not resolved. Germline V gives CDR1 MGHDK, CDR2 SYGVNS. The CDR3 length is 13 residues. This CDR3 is CASREDNGEELFF. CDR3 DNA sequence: TGTGCCAGCAGGGAGGATAACGGTGAAGAACTGTTTTTT.

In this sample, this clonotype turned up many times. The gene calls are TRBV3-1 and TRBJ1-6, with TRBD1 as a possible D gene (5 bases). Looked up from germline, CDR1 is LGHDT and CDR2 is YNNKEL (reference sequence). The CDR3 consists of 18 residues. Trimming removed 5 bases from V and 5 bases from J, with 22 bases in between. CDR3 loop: CASSWDSPHENDNSPLHF. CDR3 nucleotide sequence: TGTGCCAGCAGCTGGGACTCACCACACGAGAATGATAATTCACCCCTCCACTTT.

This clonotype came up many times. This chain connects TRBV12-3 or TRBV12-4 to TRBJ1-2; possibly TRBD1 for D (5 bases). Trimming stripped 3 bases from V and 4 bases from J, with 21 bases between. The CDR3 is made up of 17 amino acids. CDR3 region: CASSLGDLGQGSYGYTF. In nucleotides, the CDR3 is TGTGCCAGCAGTTTGGGCGACTTAGGGCAGGGCAGCTATGGCTACACCTTC.

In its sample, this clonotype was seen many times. CDR3 region: CSVDGGVSYNEQFF. DNA for the CDR3: TGCAGCGTTGACGGCGGAGTCTCCTACAATGAGCAGTTCTTC. The genes are TRBV29-1 and TRBJ2-1, with D unclear. The CDR3 extends over 14 amino acids. V lost 3 bases and J lost 0, with 9 bases in between. The V gene's germline CDR1 is SQVTM and CDR2 ANQGSEA.

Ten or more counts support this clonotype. The CDR3 region is CASTSGGADGELFF. As DNA, the CDR3 is TGTGCCAGCACTAGCGGGGGTGCAGACGGGGAGCTGTTTTTT. The chain is built from TRBV3-1 and TRBJ2-2; the match to TRBD2 covers 10 bases. The ends lost 7 bases at V and 7 bases at J; junction bases unmatched: 6. The germline V gene encodes CDR1 LGHDT and CDR2 YNNKEL (reference sequence). The CDR3 totals 14 residues.

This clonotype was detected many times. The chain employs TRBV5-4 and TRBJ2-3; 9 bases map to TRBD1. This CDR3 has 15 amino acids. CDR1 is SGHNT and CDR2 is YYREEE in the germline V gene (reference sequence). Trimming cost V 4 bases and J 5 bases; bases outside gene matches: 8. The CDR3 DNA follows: TGTGCCAGCAGCGACTCCACAGGGGGCCAAGATACGCAGTATTTT. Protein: CASSDSTGGQDTQYF.

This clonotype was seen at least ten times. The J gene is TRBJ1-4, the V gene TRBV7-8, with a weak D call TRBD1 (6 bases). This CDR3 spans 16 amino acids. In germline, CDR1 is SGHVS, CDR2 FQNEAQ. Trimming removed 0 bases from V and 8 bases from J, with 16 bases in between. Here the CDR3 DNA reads TGTGCCAGCAGCTTAGCGTTTGGACAGCCTGAAGAAAAACTGTTTTTT. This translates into CASSLAFGQPEEKLFF.

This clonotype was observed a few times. The CDR3 reads CASSHRTGEAFF. The CDR3 region has the DNA TGTGCCAGCAGTCATAGGACAGGCGAAGCTTTCTTT. The rearrangement links TRBV2 to TRBJ1-1; 7 positions match TRBD1. The CDR3 length is 12 residues. V shed 5 bases and J 8 bases; nucleotides not matched to a gene: 5. From germline, CDR1 is SNHLY and CDR2 FYNNEI.

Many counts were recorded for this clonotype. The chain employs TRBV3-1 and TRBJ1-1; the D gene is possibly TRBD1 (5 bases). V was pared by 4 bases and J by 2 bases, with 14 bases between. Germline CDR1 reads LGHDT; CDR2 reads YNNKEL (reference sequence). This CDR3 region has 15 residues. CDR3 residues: CASSPSRQRNTEAFF. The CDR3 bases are TGTGCCAGCAGCCCATCAAGACAGAGAAACACTGAAGCTTTCTTT.

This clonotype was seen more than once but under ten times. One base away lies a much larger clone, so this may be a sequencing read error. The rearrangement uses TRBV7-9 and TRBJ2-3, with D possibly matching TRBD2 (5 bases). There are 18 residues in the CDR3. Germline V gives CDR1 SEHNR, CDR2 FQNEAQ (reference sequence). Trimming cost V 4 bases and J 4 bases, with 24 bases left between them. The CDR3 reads CASSSSRRISVGPDTQYF. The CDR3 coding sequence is TGTGCCAGCAGCTCCTCCCGACGTATTAGCGTGGGCCCAGATACGCAGTATTTT. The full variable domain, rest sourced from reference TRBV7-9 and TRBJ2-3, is DTGVSQNPRHKITKRGQNVTFRCDPISEHNRLYWYRQTLGQGPEFLTYFQNEAQLEKSRLLSDRFSAERPKGSFSTLEIQRTEQGDSAMYLCASSSSRRISVGPDTQYFGPGTRLTVL.

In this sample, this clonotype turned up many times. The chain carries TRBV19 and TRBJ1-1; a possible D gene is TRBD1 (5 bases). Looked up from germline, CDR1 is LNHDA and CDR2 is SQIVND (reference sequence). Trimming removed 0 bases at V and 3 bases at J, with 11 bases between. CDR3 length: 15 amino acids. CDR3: CASSIDKGPHTEAFF. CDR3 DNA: TGTGCCAGTAGTATAGATAAGGGGCCACACACTGAAGCTTTCTTT.

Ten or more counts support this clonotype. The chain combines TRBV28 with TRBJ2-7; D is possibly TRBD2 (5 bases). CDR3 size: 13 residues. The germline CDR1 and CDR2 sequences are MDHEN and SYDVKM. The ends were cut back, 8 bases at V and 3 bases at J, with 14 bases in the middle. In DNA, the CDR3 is TGTGCCAGCCTTTCGGGAAGGGACTACGAGCAGTACTTC. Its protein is CASLSGRDYEQYF.

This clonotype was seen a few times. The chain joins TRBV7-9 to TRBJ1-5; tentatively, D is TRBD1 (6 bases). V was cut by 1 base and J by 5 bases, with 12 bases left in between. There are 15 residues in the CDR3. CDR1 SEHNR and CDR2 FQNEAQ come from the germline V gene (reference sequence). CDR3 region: CASSLGGGSYQPQHF. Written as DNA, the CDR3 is TGTGCCAGCAGCTTAGGGGGGGGCAGTTATCAGCCCCAGCATTTT.

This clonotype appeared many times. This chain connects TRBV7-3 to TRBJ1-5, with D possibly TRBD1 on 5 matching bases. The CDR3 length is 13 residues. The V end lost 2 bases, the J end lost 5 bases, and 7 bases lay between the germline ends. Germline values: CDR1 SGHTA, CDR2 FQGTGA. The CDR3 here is CASSLSGDQPQHF. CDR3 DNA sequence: TGTGCCAGCAGCTTATCGGGGGATCAGCCCCAGCATTTT.

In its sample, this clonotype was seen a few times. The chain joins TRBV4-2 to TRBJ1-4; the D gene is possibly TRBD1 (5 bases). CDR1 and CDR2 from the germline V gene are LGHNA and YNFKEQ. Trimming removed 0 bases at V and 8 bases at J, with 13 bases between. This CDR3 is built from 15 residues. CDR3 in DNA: TGTGCCAGCAGCCAAGATGCGGGGGAACACGAAAAACTGTTTTTT. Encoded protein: CASSQDAGEHEKLFF.

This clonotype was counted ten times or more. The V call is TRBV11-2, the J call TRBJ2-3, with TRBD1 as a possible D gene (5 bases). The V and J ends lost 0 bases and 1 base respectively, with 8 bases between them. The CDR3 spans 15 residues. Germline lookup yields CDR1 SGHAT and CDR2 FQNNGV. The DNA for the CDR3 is TGTGCCAGCAGCTTAGATGGGGCCCGCACAGATACGCAGTATTTT. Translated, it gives CASSLDGARTDTQYF.